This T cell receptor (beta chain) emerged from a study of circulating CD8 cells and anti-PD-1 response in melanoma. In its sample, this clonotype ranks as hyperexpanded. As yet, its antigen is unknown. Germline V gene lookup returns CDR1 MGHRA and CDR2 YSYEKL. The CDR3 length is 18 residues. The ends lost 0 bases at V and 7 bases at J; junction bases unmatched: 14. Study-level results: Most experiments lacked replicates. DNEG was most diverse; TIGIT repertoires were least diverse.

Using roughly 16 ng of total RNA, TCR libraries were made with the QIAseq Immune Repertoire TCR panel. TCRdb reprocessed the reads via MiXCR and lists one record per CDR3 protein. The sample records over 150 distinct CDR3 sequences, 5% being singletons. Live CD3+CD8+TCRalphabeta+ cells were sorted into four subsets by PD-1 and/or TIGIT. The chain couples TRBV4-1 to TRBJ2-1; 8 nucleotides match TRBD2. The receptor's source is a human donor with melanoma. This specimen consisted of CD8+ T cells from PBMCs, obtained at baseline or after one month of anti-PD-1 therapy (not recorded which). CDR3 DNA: TGCGCCAGCAGCCAAGAGGTCCCCCCAGCGGGAGCTGGTAATGAGCAGTTCTTC. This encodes CASSQEVPPAGAGNEQFF.